These 16 T cell receptor beta chains were sequenced from one sample in a study of blood T cell repertoires in COVID-19. Here immunoSEQ multiplex PCR was the method, and the copy in TCRdb shows in-frame clones only, minus some. Here the sample spans around 150,000 clones, 70% to 90% being singletons. Sequencing was done on a sample of peripheral blood. These receptors were obtained from a man between 65 and 85 years old with acute or convalescent COVID-19.

J is TRBJ2-7 and V is TRBV7-6; D is possibly TRBD1 or TRBD2 (7 bases each). Trimming removed 6 bases from V and 0 bases from J, with 15 bases in between. Germline assignment: CDR1 SGHVS and CDR2 FNYEAQ. The CDR3 runs to 15 residues. CDR3 amino acids: CASSLQGTNSYEQYF. CDR3 nucleotides: TGTGCCAGCAGTTTACAGGGGACTAACTCCTACGAGCAGTACTTC.

V usage is TRBV4-2 and J usage is TRBJ2-3; D is unresolved. Trimming took 1 base from V and 0 from J, leaving 5 bases between them. CDR3 length: 14 amino acids. Germline-derived CDR1 and CDR2 are LGHNA and YNFKEQ. CDR3 amino acids: CASSQVASTDTQYF. In DNA form, the CDR3 reads TGTGCCAGCAGCCAAGTGGCTAGCACAGATACGCAGTATTTT.

This chain joins TRBV7-2 and TRBJ2-3; 11 bases match TRBD2. The CDR3 runs 17 residues. Germline-derived CDR1 and CDR2 are SGHTA and FQGNSA. V was pared by 1 base and J by 0 bases, with 3 bases of the junction left unmatched. CDR3 protein: CASSLDSGRASTDTQYF. The CDR3 DNA reads TGTGCCAGCAGCTTAGATAGCGGGAGGGCGAGCACAGATACGCAGTATTTT.

J is TRBJ1-2 and V is TRBV19; D uncertain. The V end was cut by 3 bases, the J end by 5 bases, with 19 bases between. The CDR3 has 16 residues. Germline V lookup: CDR1 LNHDA, CDR2 SQIVND (reference sequence). CDR3 nucleotide sequence: TGTGCCAGTAGTATCACTTGGGCCAGCCGGCTATATGGCTACACCTTC. Its translation is CASSITWASRLYGYTF. The whole variable domain, filled in from reference TRBV19 and TRBJ1-2, reads DGGITQSPKYLFRKEGQNVTLSCEQNLNHDAMYWYRQDPGQGLRLIYYSQIVNDFQKGDIAEGYSVSREKKESFPLTVTSAQKNPTAFYLCASSITWASRLYGYTFGSGTRLTVV.

This clone occurred many times. This chain links TRBV25-1 with TRBJ1-2; D ambiguous. Trimming left V 1 base short and J 5 bases short, with 5 bases between. The CDR3 loop spans 12 amino acids. CDR1 is MGHDK, CDR2 SYGVNS, per germline. The CDR3: CASSESGYGYTF. The CDR3 region has the DNA TGTGCCAGCAGTGAATCCGGGTATGGCTACACCTTC.

The chain joins TRBV2 to TRBJ2-7; tentative D call: TRBD2 (5 bases). There are 15 residues in the CDR3. V lost 0 bases to trimming and J lost 2 bases, with 11 bases between them. Germline CDR1 reads SNHLY; CDR2 reads FYNNEI. This CDR3 reads CASSEARAETYEQYF. The CDR3 DNA follows: TGTGCCAGCAGTGAAGCGCGGGCTGAAACCTACGAGCAGTACTTC.

The CDR3 DNA follows: TGTGCCAGCAGTTACTCCCAGGGGGCTCACTACGAGCAGTACTTC. Translation gives CASSYSQGAHYEQYF. The V gene is TRBV6-5, the J gene TRBJ2-7, with TRBD1 matching over 8 bases. CDR1 and CDR2 (germline): MNHEY, SVGAGI. The CDR3 has 15 residues. Trimming removed 0 bases from V and 3 bases from J; junction bases left unmatched: 4.

CDR3: CASSRDRGNEQFF. CDR3 sequence (DNA): TGTGCCAGTAGTAGAGACAGGGGCAATGAGCAGTTCTTC. The rearrangement uses TRBV19 and TRBJ2-1, with 8 bases identical to TRBD1. The V gene end was trimmed by 4 bases and the J gene end by 6 bases; junction bases not matched to a gene: 2. The germline V gene has CDR1 LNHDA and CDR2 SQIVND (reference sequence). The CDR3 contains 13 residues.

The J gene is TRBJ2-5, the V gene TRBV5-1; 8 nucleotides agree with TRBD2. Germline lookup yields CDR1 SGHRS and CDR2 YFSETQ. V lost 3 bases and J lost 5; bases outside the gene matches: 9. The CDR3 sequence is 15 residues long. Here the CDR3 DNA reads TGCGCCAGCAGCTACTCATTCCGGGAGGGGGAGACCCAGTACTTC. Its translation is CASSYSFREGETQYF.

V and J are TRBV2 and TRBJ2-7, with D possibly TRBD1 on 5 matching bases. Germline CDR1 is SNHLY and CDR2 is FYNNEI. The CDR3 contains 14 residues. V gave up 5 bases and J gave up 2 bases, with 13 bases separating them. The CDR3 region is CASSRQLMTYEQYF. CDR3 nucleotides: TGTGCCAGCAGTAGACAGCTTATGACCTACGAGCAGTACTTC.

Only one count was recorded for this clone. The gene calls are TRBV27 and TRBJ2-1; 10 nucleotides line up with TRBD2. The CDR3 runs to 17 residues. With V trimmed by 1 base and J by 2 bases, 5 bases remained unmatched. Germline values: CDR1 MNHEY, CDR2 SMNVEV (reference sequence). CDR3 DNA: TGTGCCAGCAGTTTATTTTCCCTAGCGGGAGCCTACAATGAGCAGTTCTTC. Translation: CASSLFSLAGAYNEQFF.

This chain joins TRBV5-4 and TRBJ2-3; 10 positions match TRBD1. Losses at the gene ends were 4 bases for V and 2 bases for J; bases not matched to a gene: 7. Germline V lookup: CDR1 SGHNT, CDR2 YYREEE (reference sequence). The CDR3 runs to 16 residues. The CDR3: CASSRPGQGITDTQYF. The CDR3 nucleotides read TGTGCCAGCAGCCGTCCGGGACAGGGGATCACAGATACGCAGTATTTT. Full variable domain (outside the CDR3, taken from reference TRBV5-4 and TRBJ2-3): ETGVTQSPTHLIKTRGQQVTLRCSSQSGHNTVSWYQQALGQGPQFIFQYYREEENGRGNFPPRFSGLQFPNYSSELNVNALELDDSALYLCASSRPGQGITDTQYFGPGTRLTVL.

The genes are TRBV29-1 and TRBJ2-1; possibly TRBD2 for D (6 bases). This CDR3 contains 11 residues. CDR1 and CDR2 (germline): SQVTM, ANQGSEA. V lost 7 bases and J 4 bases, leaving 8 bases between the germline ends. The CDR3 is CSGTTYNEQFF. The DNA for the CDR3 is TGCAGCGGGACTACTTACAATGAGCAGTTCTTC.

The J gene is TRBJ2-3, the V gene TRBV5-1; no definite D call. The CDR3 sequence is 14 residues long. With 0 bases removed from V and 1 base from J, the gap between germline ends came to 6 bases. CDR1 and CDR2 (germline): SGHRS, YFSETQ. DNA for the CDR3: TGCGCCAGCAGCTTGGCCCCTCGCACAGATACGCAGTATTTT. Protein sequence: CASSLAPRTDTQYF.

The chain uses TRBV29-1 and TRBJ2-1; TRBD2 agrees at 16 bases. Germline V lookup: CDR1 SQVTM, CDR2 ANQGSEA. CDR3 length: 15 amino acids. The junction had 10 bases not matched to a gene; V was cut back by 5 bases and J by 12 bases. CDR3 in DNA: TGCAGCGTTCGGAGTGGGACTAGCGGGAGGGCCGGGCAGTTCTTC. It translates to CSVRSGTSGRAGQFF.

The sample holds a few counts of this clone. The chain has TRBV3-1 (or the pseudogene TRBV3-2) and TRBJ2-5; no firm D call. The CDR3 spans 13 residues. Trimming pared 2 bases from V and 5 bases from J, leaving 9 bases between. The germline V gene has CDR1 LGHDT and CDR2 YNNKEL (reference sequence). The CDR3, as DNA: TGTGCCAGCAGCCAATATTCCCAGGAGACCCAGTACTTC. This translates into CASSQYSQETQYF.